These 2 T cell receptor beta chains came from one sample sequenced in a study of T cells in narcolepsy. The method was immunoSEQ multiplex PCR; TCRdb's version includes in-frame clones alone and lacks a portion of them. This table holds about 40,000 clones, roughly 88% found once. Material for sequencing was CD45RA- memory CD4+ T cells from PBMCs. The source is a human donor with narcolepsy.

The chain joins TRBV6-5 to TRBJ1-2, with 7 bases matching TRBD1. CDR3 length: 12 residues. Germline V lookup: CDR1 MNHEY, CDR2 SVGAGI. Trimming cost V 6 bases and J 7 bases; bases outside gene matches: 5. CDR3 nucleotides: TGTGCCAGCAGATTCTCAGGGGGTGGCTACACCTTC. Translated: CASRFSGGGYTF.

A remark on this clone: At one boundary the junction diverges from the germline segment, which might be a read error. The chain uses TRBV11-3 and TRBJ2-7; D is perhaps TRBD1 (6 bases). Germline lookup yields CDR1 SGHNT and CDR2 YENEEA. The CDR3 contains 14 residues. The CDR3 nucleotides read TGTGCCAGCAGCTTCGCGGACAGCTCCTACGGGCAGTACTTC. This translates into CASSFADSSYGQYF.